A selection of T cell receptor beta chains follows, all from one sample in a study of cytomegalovirus exposure and HLA in healthy donors. The method was immunoSEQ multiplex PCR; TCRdb's version includes in-frame clones alone and lacks a portion of them. The table has fewer than 150,000 clones, about 80% seen once; the top ten hold about 32%. The specimen was PBMCs. The receptors were gathered from a man younger than 40 in good health and CMV-seropositive. The CDR3 runs from the conserved cysteine through the conserved F or W. D genes are given only for firm matches. The size entry is marked missing in some rows and otherwise reads once, few, many or a size class.

v_gene,d_gene,abundance,j_gene,CDR3aa,CDR3nt
TRBV7-8,TRBD1,once,TRBJ1-1,CASSLGVGQANTEAFF,TGTGCCAGCAGCTTAGGGGTCGGACAGGCGAACACTGAAGCTTTCTTT
TRBV5-1,-,-,TRBJ1-1,CASSFIAGNTEAFF,TGCGCCAGCAGCTTTATCGCAGGGAACACTGAAGCTTTCTTT
TRBV6-5,TRBD1,once,TRBJ2-2,CASSYSQGAGELFF,TGTGCCAGCAGTTACTCGCAGGGGGCCGGGGAGCTGTTTTTT
TRBV5-1,-,-,TRBJ2-3,CASSLRGSGTDTQYF,TGCGCCAGCAGCTTAAGGGGATCGGGCACAGATACGCAGTATTTT
TRBV30,-,-,TRBJ1-2,CAWSVKGPQSGYTF,TGTGCCTGGAGTGTAAAGGGGCCACAGAGCGGCTACACCTTC
TRBV15,TRBD1,-,TRBJ2-7,CATSRDRGQFEQYF,TGTGCCACCAGCAGAGACAGGGGGCAATTCGAGCAGTACTTC
TRBV7-9,-,few,TRBJ1-4,CASSFGSGNEKLFF,TGTGCCAGCAGCTTCGGATCGGGTAATGAAAAACTGTTTTTT
TRBV27,-,-,TRBJ1-1,CASSEQGGGTEAFF,TGTGCCAGCAGTGAACAGGGAGGGGGCACTGAAGCTTTCTTT
TRBV5-4,TRBD1,-,TRBJ2-5,CASSWTGALQETQYF,TGTGCCAGCAGCTGGACAGGGGCCCTCCAAGAGACCCAGTACTTC
TRBV6-5,TRBD1,few,TRBJ1-6,CASRGTVNSPLHF,TGTGCCAGCAGGGGGACAGTAAATTCACCCCTCCACTTT